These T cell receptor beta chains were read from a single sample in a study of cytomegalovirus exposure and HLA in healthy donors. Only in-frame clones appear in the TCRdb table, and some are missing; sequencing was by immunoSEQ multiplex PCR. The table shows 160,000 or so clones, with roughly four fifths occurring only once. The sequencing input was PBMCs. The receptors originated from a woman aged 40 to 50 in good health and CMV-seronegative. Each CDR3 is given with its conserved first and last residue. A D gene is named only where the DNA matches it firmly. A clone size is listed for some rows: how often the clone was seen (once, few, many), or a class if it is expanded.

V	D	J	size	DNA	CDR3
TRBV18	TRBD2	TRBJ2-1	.	TGTGCCAGCTTCAAGGTGACTAGCGGGATAGGCAATGAGCAGTTCTTC	CASFKVTSGIGNEQFF
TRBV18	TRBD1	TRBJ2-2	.	TGTGCCAGCTCACCGACAGGGGGCACCGGGGAGCTGTTTTTT	CASSPTGGTGELFF
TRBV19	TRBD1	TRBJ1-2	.	TGTGCCAGTAGTATACCGGGACAGGGCCCCTATGGCTACACCTTC	CASSIPGQGPYGYTF
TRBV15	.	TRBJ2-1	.	TGTGCCACCAGCAGGGGAAGGGGGGGTGAGCAGTTCTTC	CATSRGRGGEQFF
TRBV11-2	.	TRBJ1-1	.	TGTGCCAGCAGCAGAACAGGTGAAGCTTTCTTT	CASSRTGEAFF
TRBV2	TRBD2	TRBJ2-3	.	TGTGCCAGCAGTGAAGGTGCTAGCGGGACGGGCACAGATACGCAGTATTTT	CASSEGASGTGTDTQYF
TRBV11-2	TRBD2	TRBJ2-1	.	TGTGCCAGCAGCTTAGGGGGCGCGGGACTAGCGGCGTACAATGAGCAGTTCTTC	CASSLGGAGLAAYNEQFF
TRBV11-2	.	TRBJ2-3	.	TGTGCCAGCAGCCCCCTGTCAGGGCCCACGAATACGCAGTATTTT	CASSPLSGPTNTQYF
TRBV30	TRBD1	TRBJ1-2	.	TGTGCCTGGAGATATTCATGGACAGGGGGCTATGGCTACACCTTC	CAWRYSWTGGYGYTF
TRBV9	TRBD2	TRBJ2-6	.	TGTGCCAGCAGCGCCCAAACTAGCGGGAAGGGATCTGGGGCCAACGTCCTGACTTTC	CASSAQTSGKGSGANVLTF
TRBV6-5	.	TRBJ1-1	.	TGTGCCAGCAGAGTACAGGGTCGCACTGAAGCTTTCTTT	CASRVQGRTEAFF
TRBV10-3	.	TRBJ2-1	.	TGTGCCATCAGTGAGTCGAAGGGTACGGGAGACGAGCAGTTCTTC	CAISESKGTGDEQFF
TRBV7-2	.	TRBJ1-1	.	TGTGCCAGCAGCTTCCTGGAGCGGACTGAAGCTTTCTTT	CASSFLERTEAFF
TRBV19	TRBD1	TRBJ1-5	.	TGTGCCAGTAGTATTGGGCTAGGACAGGGCGGTTGGAGCAATCAGCCCCAGCATTTT	CASSIGLGQGGWSNQPQHF
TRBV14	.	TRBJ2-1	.	TGTGCCAGCAGCCCCCCTGACCGGGACTTTGAGCAGTTCTTC	CASSPPDRDFEQFF
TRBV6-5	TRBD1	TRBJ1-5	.	TGTGCCAGCCAACAGGGGGGCAATCAGCCCCAGCATTTT	CASQQGGNQPQHF
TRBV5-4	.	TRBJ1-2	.	TGTGCCAGCAGCCTTGACAGGAACTATGGCTACACCTTC	CASSLDRNYGYTF
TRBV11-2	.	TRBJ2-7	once	TGTGCCAGCAGGAAAGAGGGCAGTATTACCTACGAGCAGTACTTC	CASRKEGSITYEQYF
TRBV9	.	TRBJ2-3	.	TGTGCCAGCAGCCGATCTGTACTAGGGACTACAGATACGCAGTATTTT	CASSRSVLGTTDTQYF
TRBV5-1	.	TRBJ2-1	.	TGCGCCAGCAGCTTGGGTTTAAGGGGGACGTCTAGGGGTCACAATGAGCAGTTCTTC	CASSLGLRGTSRGHNEQFF
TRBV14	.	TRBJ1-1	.	TGTGCCAGCAGCCAAGACCAGGGGCCCCTCGCGAACACTGAAGCTTTCTTT	CASSQDQGPLANTEAFF
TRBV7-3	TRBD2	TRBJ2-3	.	TGTGCCAGCAGCCGGGGGGAGCGGGAGTGGGATACGCAGTATTTT	CASSRGEREWDTQYF
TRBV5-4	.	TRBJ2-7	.	TGTGCCAGCAGCTTGGCCGGGAGTCCCTACGAGCAGTACTTC	CASSLAGSPYEQYF
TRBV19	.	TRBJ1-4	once	TGTGCCAGTTCTACAGGGCTAGGAGAGCAGAAACTGTTTTTT	CASSTGLGEQKLFF
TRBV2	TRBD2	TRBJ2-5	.	TGTGCCAGCAGAGAGCGGGAGGGACAGGAGACCCAGTACTTC	CASREREGQETQYF
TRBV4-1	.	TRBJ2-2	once	TGCGCCAGCAGCCAACACCAGATGGTGTCCGCGAACACCGGGGAGCTGTTTTTT	CASSQHQMVSANTGELFF
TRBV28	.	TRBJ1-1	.	TGTGCCAGCAGTTTAGGGGGCCCAGACACTGAAGCTTTCTTT	CASSLGGPDTEAFF
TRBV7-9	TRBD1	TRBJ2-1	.	TGTGCCAGCAGTTTTACACAGGGGGCGCGGGGTGAGCAGTTCTTC	CASSFTQGARGEQFF
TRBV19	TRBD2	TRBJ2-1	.	TGTGCCAGTAGTATGACTAGCGGGAGTTATGATGAGCAGTTCTTC	CASSMTSGSYDEQFF
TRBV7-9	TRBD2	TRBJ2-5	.	TGTGCCAGCAGCCCGGGACTAGCGTGGGAGACCCAGTACTTC	CASSPGLAWETQYF
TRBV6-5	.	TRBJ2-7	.	TGTGCCAGCAGCCCCGGTTTGGGGAGGAACTACGAGCAGTACTTC	CASSPGLGRNYEQYF
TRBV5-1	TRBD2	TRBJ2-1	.	TGCGCCAGTGCTTCGAATAGCGGGAGCTGGGATGAGCAGTTCTTC	CASASNSGSWDEQFF
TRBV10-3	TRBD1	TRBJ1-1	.	TGTGCCATCAGTGAACAGGGGGGGCCGGGGACTTTCTTT	CAISEQGGPGTFF
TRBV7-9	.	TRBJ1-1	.	TGTGCCAGCAGCCTCCGTCGGGGGGCAGGGGACACTGAAGCTTTCTTT	CASSLRRGAGDTEAFF
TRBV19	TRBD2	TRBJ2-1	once	TGTGCCAGTAGGGCCGGGACTAGCGGGATTTATGAGCAGTTCTTC	CASRAGTSGIYEQFF
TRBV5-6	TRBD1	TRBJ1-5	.	TGTGCCAGCAGCTTACAACAGGGGATGAGCAATCAGCCCCAGCATTTT	CASSLQQGMSNQPQHF
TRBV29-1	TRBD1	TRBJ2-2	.	TGCAGCGCCCGACAGGGGGCAGGCGGGGAGCTGTTTTTT	CSARQGAGGELFF
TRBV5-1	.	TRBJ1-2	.	TGCGCCAGCAGCTTGGGCGGGGTGTCCTATGGCTACACCTTC	CASSLGGVSYGYTF
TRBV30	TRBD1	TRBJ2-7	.	TGTGCCTGGAGTGTCCTTGACAGGGACCACGAGCAGTACTTC	CAWSVLDRDHEQYF
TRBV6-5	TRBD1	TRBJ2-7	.	TGTGCCAGCAGGGACAGGTACGAGCAGTACTTC	CASRDRYEQYF